This T cell receptor (beta chain) originates from a study of T cell responses to AZD1222 COVID-19 vaccine. Notes on the study in general: Baseline serostatus was positive in only six AZD1222 recipients.

Repertoires were generated with immunoSEQ multiplex PCR, while TCRdb's copy carries only in-frame clones and drops some. Among about 120,000 clones listed, around 90% were seen once. Remarks on this clone: Antigen specificity is unknown.

CDR1 and CDR2 (germline): MGHRA, YSYEKL. The ends lost 3 bases at V and 3 bases at J; junction bases unmatched: 4. This CDR3 is 15 amino acids long. This clonotype was sampled from an adult who received the MenACWY meningococcal vaccine as a control. Specimen: peripheral blood, collected 28 days after the second dose of the MenACWY control vaccine. V is TRBV4-1 and J is TRBJ2-1, with 8 positions matching TRBD2. The DNA of the CDR3 is TGCGCCAGCAGCCAGCGGCGGGAGGACTACAATGAGCAGTTCTTC. This gives the protein CASSQRREDYNEQFF.